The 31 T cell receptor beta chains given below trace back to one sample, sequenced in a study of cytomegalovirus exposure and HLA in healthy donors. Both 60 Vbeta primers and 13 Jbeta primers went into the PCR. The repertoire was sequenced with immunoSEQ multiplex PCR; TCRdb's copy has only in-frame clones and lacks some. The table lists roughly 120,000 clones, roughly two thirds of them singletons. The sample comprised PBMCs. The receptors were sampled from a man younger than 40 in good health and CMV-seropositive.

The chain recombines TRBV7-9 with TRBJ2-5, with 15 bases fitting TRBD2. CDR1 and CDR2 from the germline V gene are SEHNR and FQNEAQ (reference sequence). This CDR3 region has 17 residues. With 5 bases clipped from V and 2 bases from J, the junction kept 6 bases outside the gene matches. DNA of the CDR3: TGTGCCAGCAGCACCCGGACTAGCGGGAGGGAACAAGAGACCCAGTACTTC. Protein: CASSTRTSGREQETQYF.

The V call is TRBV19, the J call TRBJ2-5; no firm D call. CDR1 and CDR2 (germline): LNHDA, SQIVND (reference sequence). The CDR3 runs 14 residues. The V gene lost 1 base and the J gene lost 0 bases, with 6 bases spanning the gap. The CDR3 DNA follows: TGTGCCAGTAGTATAGGACACTACCAAGAGACCCAGTACTTC. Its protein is CASSIGHYQETQYF.

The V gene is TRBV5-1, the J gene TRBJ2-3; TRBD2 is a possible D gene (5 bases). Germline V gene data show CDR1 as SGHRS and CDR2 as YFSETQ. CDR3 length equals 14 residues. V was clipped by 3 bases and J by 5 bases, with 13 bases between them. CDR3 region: CASSSRERRDTQYF. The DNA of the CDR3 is TGCGCCAGCAGCTCCCGGGAACGGAGAGATACGCAGTATTTT.

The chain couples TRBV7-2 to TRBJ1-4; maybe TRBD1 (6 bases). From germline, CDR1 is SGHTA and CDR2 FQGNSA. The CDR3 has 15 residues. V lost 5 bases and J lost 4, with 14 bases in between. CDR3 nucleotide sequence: TGTGCCAGCAGCAGGCAGACAGGACTTAATGAAAAACTGTTTTTT. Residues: CASSRQTGLNEKLFF.

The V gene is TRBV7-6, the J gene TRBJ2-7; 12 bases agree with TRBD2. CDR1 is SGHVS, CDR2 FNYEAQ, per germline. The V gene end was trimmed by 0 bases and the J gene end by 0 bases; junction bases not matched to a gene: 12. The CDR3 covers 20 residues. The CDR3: CASSLAVLAGGLTSSYEQYF. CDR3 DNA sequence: TGTGCCAGCAGCTTAGCTGTACTAGCGGGAGGCCTAACAAGCTCCTACGAGCAGTACTTC.

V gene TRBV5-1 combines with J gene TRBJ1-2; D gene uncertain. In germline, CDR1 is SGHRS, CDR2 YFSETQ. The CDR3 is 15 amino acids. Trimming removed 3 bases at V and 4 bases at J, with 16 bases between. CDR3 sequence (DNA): TGCGCCAGCAGCTCGGGAGGAGGGTTGTTCTATGGCTACACCTTC. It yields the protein CASSSGGGLFYGYTF.

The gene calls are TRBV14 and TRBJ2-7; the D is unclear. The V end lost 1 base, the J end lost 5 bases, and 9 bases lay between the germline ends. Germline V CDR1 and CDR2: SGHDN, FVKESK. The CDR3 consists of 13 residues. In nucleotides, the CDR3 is TGTGCCAGCAGCCAAGTTAATTTTGACGAGCAGTACTTC. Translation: CASSQVNFDEQYF.

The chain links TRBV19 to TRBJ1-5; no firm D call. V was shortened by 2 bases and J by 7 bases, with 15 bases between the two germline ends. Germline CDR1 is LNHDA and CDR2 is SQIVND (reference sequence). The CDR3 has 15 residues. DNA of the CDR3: TGTGCCAGTAGTATAAGGAGCCAGTTCCCCCAGCCCCAGCATTTT. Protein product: CASSIRSQFPQPQHF. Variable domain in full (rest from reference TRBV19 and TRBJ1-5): DGGITQSPKYLFRKEGQNVTLSCEQNLNHDAMYWYRQDPGQGLRLIYYSQIVNDFQKGDIAEGYSVSREKKESFPLTVTSAQKNPTAFYLCASSIRSQFPQPQHFGDGTRLSIL.

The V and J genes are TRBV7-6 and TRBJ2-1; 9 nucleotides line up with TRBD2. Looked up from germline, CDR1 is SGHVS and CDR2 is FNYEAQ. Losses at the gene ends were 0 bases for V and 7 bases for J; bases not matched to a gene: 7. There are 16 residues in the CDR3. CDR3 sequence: CASSLANSGSRNEQFF. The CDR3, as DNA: TGTGCCAGCAGCTTAGCGAATAGCGGGAGTAGGAATGAGCAGTTCTTC.

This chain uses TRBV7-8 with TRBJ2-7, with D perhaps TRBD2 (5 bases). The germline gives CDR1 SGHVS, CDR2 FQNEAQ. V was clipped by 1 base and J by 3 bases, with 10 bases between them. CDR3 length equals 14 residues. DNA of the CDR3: TGTGCCAGCAGCTTAGGCGGGTTGAGCTACGAGCAGTACTTC. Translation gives CASSLGGLSYEQYF.

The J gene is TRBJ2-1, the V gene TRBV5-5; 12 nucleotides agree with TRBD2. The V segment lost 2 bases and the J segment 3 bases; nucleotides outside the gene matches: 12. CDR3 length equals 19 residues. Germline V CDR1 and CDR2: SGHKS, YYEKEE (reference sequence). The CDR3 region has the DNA TGTGCCAGCAGCTTACGGGGAAAGACTAGCGGGAGTATCTACAATGAGCAGTTCTTC. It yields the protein CASSLRGKTSGSIYNEQFF.

The CDR3 here is CASSLGAGVINEQFF. CDR3 bases: TGCGCCAGCAGCTTGGGGGCGGGAGTAATCAATGAGCAGTTCTTC. The chain links TRBV5-1 to TRBJ2-1, with 7 bases aligning to TRBD2. Germline V gene lookup returns CDR1 SGHRS and CDR2 YFSETQ. The CDR3 length is 15 residues. The V gene end was trimmed by 0 bases and the J gene end by 6 bases; junction bases not matched to a gene: 6.

The chain's CDR3 is CASSLGTSGRTDTQYF. The CDR3 bases are TGTGCCAGCAGCTTAGGGACTAGCGGGAGGACAGATACGCAGTATTTT. The chain carries TRBV7-8 and TRBJ2-3, with 14 positions matching TRBD2. CDR1 SGHVS and CDR2 FQNEAQ come from the germline V gene. V lost 1 base to trimming and J lost 3 bases; unmatched junction nucleotides: 0. This CDR3 has 16 amino acids.

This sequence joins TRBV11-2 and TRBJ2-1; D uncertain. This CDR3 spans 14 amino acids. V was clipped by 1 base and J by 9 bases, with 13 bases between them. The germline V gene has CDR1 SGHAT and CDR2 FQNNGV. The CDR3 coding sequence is TGTGCCAGCAGCTTAGTTTCGAGAGATAGTGAGCAGTTCTTC. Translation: CASSLVSRDSEQFF.

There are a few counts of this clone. CDR3 loop: CASRRTEDSYEQYF. For the CDR3, the DNA is TGTGCCAGCAGAAGGACGGAGGACTCCTACGAGCAGTACTTC. The V gene is TRBV2, the J gene TRBJ2-7, with D perhaps TRBD2 (5 bases). Trimming took off 6 bases at V and 0 bases at J, with 12 bases between the two ends. Germline V gives CDR1 SNHLY, CDR2 FYNNEI. There are 14 residues in the CDR3.

CDR3 nucleotides: TGTGCCAGCAGGAAGACAGGGTCCGTTCAGCCCCAGCATTTT. It is translated as CASRKTGSVQPQHF. V gene TRBV2 combines with J gene TRBJ1-5; 7 nucleotides align to TRBD1. Germline CDR1 reads SNHLY; CDR2 reads FYNNEI. The CDR3 runs 14 residues. After removal of 6 bases from V and 6 bases from J, the junction contained 8 bases not matched to a gene.

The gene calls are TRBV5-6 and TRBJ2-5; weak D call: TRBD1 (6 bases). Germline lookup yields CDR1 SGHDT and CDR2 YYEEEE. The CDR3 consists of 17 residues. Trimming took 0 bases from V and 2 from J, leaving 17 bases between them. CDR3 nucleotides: TGTGCCAGCAGCTTGGGACAGGCGTCCCCCACACAAGAGACCCAGTACTTC. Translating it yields CASSLGQASPTQETQYF.

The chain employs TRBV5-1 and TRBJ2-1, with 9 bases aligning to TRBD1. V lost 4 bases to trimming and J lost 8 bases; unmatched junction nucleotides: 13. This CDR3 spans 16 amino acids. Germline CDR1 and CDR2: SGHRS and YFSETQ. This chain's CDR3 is CASSHGTGGAIDEQFF. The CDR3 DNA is TGCGCCAGCAGCCACGGCACAGGGGGCGCGATCGATGAGCAGTTCTTC.

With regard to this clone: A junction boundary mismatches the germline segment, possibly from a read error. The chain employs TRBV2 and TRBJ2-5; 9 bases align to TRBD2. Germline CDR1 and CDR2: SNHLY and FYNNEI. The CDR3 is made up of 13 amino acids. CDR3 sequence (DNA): TGTGCCAGCAGCTGGGAGGGCGGGAGGGCCGCGGACTTC. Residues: CASSWEGGRAADF. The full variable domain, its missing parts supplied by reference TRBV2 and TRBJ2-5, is EPEVTQTPSHQVTQMGQEVILRCVPISNHLYFYWYRQILGQKVEFLVSFYNNEISEKSEIFDDQFSVERPDGSNFTLKIRSTKLEDSAMYFCASSWEGGRAADFGPGTRLLVL.

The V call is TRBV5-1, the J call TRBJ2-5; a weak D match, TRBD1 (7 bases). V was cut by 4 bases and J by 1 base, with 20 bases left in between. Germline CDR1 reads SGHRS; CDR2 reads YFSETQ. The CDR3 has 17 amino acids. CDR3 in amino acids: CASSAFGGGAGQETQYF. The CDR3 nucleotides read TGCGCCAGCAGCGCCTTTGGAGGGGGCGCGGGCCAAGAGACCCAGTACTTC.

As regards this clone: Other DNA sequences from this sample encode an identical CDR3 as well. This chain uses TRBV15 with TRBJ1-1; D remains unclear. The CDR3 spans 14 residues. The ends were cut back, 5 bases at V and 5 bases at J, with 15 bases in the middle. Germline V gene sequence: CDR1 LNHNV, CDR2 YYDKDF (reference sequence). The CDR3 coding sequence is TGTGCCACCAGCGGGTGGGGAGGCGGAACTGAAGCTTTCTTT. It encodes CATSGWGGGTEAFF.

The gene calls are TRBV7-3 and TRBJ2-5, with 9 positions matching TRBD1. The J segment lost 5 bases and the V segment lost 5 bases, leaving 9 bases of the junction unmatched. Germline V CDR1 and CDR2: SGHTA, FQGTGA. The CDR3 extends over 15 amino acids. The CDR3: CASSTDRGSLETQYF. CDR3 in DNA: TGTGCCAGCAGCACCGACAGGGGGTCGTTGGAGACCCAGTACTTC.

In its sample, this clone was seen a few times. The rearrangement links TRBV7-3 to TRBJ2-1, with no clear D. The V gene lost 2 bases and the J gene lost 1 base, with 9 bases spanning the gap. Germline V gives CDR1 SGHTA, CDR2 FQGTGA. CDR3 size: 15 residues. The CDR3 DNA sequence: TGTGCCAGCAGCTTATCGAGGAGTTCCTACAATGAGCAGTTCTTC. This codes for CASSLSRSSYNEQFF.

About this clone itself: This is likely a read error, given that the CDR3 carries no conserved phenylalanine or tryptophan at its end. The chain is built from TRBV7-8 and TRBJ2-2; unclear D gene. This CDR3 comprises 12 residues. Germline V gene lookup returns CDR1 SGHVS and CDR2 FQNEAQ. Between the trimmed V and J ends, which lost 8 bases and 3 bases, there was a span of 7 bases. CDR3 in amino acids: CASLVYTGELFC. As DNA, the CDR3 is TGTGCCAGCTTAGTTTACACCGGGGAGCTGTTTTGT.

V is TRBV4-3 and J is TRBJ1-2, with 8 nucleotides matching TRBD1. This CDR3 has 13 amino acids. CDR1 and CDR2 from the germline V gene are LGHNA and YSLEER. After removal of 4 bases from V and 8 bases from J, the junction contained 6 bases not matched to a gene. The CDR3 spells CASSPQGARGYTF. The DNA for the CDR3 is TGCGCCAGCAGCCCGCAGGGGGCTAGAGGCTACACCTTC.

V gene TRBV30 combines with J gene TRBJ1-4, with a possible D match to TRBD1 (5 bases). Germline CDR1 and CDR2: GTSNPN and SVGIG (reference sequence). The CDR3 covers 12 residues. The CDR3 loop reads CGGAGNNEKLFF. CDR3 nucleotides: TGTGGAGGGGCGGGGAATAATGAAAAACTGTTTTTT.

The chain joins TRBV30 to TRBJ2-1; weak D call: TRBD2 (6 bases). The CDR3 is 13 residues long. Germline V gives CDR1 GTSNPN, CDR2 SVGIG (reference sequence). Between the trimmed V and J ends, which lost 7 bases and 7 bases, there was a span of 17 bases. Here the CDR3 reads CASWRAGVNEQFF. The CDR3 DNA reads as TGTGCCTCGTGGAGGGCCGGTGTAAATGAGCAGTTCTTC.

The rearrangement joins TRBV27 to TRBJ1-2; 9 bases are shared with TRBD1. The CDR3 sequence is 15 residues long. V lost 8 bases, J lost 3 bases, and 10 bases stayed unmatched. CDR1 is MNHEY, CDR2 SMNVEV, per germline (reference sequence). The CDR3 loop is CASRDSRTGDYGYTF. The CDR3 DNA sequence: TGTGCCAGCCGTGATTCAAGGACAGGGGACTATGGCTACACCTTC.

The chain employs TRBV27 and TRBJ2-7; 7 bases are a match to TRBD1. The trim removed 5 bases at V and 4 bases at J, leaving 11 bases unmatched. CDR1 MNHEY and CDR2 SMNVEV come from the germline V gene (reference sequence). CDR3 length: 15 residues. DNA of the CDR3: TGTGCCAGCAGTCAATCCGGGACAGAACCTTACGAGCAGTACTTC. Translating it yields CASSQSGTEPYEQYF.

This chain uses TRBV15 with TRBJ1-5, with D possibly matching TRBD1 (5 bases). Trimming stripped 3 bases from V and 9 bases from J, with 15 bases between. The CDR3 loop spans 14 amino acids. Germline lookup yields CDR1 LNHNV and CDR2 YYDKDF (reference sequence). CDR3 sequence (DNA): TGTGCCACCAGCAGTCGACAGACCGGGAGGCCCCAGCATTTT. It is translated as CATSSRQTGRPQHF.

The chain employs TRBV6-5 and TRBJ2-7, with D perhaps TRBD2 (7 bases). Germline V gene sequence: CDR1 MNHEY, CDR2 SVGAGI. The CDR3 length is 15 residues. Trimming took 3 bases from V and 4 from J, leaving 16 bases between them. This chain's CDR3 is CASSYGRGGPYEQYF. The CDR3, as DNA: TGTGCCAGCAGTTATGGAAGGGGGGGACCGTACGAGCAGTACTTC.